The rows below give T cell receptor beta chains drawn from one sample of a study of a mutant IDH1 vaccine in newly diagnosed glioma. Antigen specificity for these receptors is unknown. Clones were sequenced by immunoSEQ multiplex PCR, and TCRdb holds only the in-frame ones, with some missing. The table includes some 30,000 clones, around 91% detected once. Source: PBMCs, taken from a glioma patient whose treatment included an IDH1 peptide vaccine. The source of these receptors is a man between 18 and 29 years old with glioma. The CDR3 runs from the conserved cysteine through the conserved F or W.

J gene	V gene	CDR3 protein
TRBJ2-1	TRBV5-6	CASSYSGDEQFF
TRBJ2-3	TRBV30	CAWSPTRSGTQYF
TRBJ1-1	TRBV27	CASSLGPLDEAFF
TRBJ2-3	TRBV19	CASSIKRETDTQYF
TRBJ1-1	TRBV30	CAWGPYRGIRNTEAFF
TRBJ2-3	TRBV27	CASSRGQGQPIYPPDTQYF
TRBJ2-7	TRBV7-9	CASSQEVGEQYF
TRBJ1-1	TRBV7-9	CASSSRTGLYTEAFF
TRBJ2-2	TRBV29-1	CSVGGTGELFF
TRBJ2-7	TRBV4-2	CASSWDGGEQYF
TRBJ2-1	TRBV2	CASRAGPTSGRYNEQFF
TRBJ2-1	TRBV27	CASSPSPTAREQFF
TRBJ2-6	TRBV19	CASRDWSSGANVLTF
TRBJ1-4	TRBV5-4	CASSGSATNEKLFF
TRBJ1-2	TRBV6-6	CASSYSSGGSGYTF
TRBJ2-7	TRBV18	CASSPDLGVQYF
TRBJ1-1	TRBV7-9	CASSLGRGAFF
TRBJ1-1	TRBV7-9	CASDRMGGTEAFF
TRBJ2-7	TRBV27	CASSLSGGPYEQYF
TRBJ2-1	TRBV30	CAHSVDSYNEQFF
TRBJ2-7	TRBV28	CASRAPAGNTYEQYF
TRBJ2-1	TRBV7-2	CASSPLGPYNEQFF
TRBJ2-5	TRBV5-6	CASSSQETQYF
TRBJ1-5	TRBV4-1	CASSQVKSSNQPQHF
TRBJ2-1	TRBV19	CASSIGVGNEQFF
TRBJ1-4	TRBV28	CASSFDEKLFF
TRBJ1-2	TRBV4-3	CASSQGASTSAGYTF
TRBJ2-3	TRBV7-2	CASSSRGLVSPLDTQYF
TRBJ2-1	TRBV30	CAWSVGYNEQFF
TRBJ1-4	TRBV6-5	CASSYRGQRNEKLFF
TRBJ1-2	TRBV10-1	CASSEWTGGWSYGYTF
TRBJ1-1	TRBV7-9	CASSPLGNTEAFF
TRBJ1-4	TRBV7-2	CASSLRGTGWEKLFF
TRBJ2-3	TRBV19	CASSIGLADTQYF
TRBJ2-6	TRBV7-2	CASSPRQGRPGANVLTF
TRBJ1-4	TRBV25-1	CASNNGRGNEKLFF
TRBJ2-5	TRBV29-1	CSAGLGQRRTQYF
TRBJ2-3	TRBV14	CASSRKRTSGRSQYF
TRBJ1-2	TRBV5-1	CASSLGAGVDYGYTF
TRBJ2-7	TRBV10-3	CAISVGRGNYEQYF
TRBJ2-1	TRBV10-3	CAITPGTSGRGEQFF
TRBJ1-6	TRBV4-2	CASSQQKNSPLHF
TRBJ2-3	TRBV5-4	CASSSPPVDTQYF
TRBJ1-4	TRBV6-5	CASPPGMGVNEKLFF
TRBJ1-4	TRBV28	CASSLLLSNEKLFF
TRBJ2-7	TRBV9	CASSLGLAGASYEQYF
TRBJ1-2	TRBV6-5	CASRPGLANYGYTF
TRBJ1-4	TRBV4-2	CASSQDLPGSLGEKLFF
TRBJ2-7	TRBV9	CASSVVLPPYYEQYF
TRBJ2-2	TRBV5-6	CASSSYAQGPNTGELFF
TRBJ2-7	TRBV13	CASSPGTGRYEQYF
TRBJ1-3	TRBV5-1	CASSLDPGSGGNTIYF
TRBJ1-1	TRBV6-1	CASTHYTGKTEAFF